These 12 T cell receptor beta chains came from one sample sequenced in a study of OX40 agonist ivuxolimab in advanced cancers. Profiling relied on immunoSEQ multiplex PCR, and the TCRdb table lists in-frame clones only, not all of them. The table lists 40,000 to 65,000 clones, roughly 90% of them singletons, with around 1.5% in the top ten. This material consisted of CD4+ or CD8+ T cells sorted from blood, taken in a trial of the OX40 agonist ivuxolimab. The receptors were gathered from an adult with an advanced solid tumor such as melanoma, head and neck, liver or kidney cancer.

This clone was seen only once. The V call is TRBV10-3, the J call TRBJ2-7, with 7 bases matching TRBD1. The CDR3 runs 13 residues. Germline-derived CDR1 and CDR2 are ENHRY and SYGVKD. The V gene end was trimmed by 10 bases and the J gene end by 0 bases; junction bases not matched to a gene: 6. The CDR3 here is CATAQGNSYEQYF. The CDR3 DNA reads as TGTGCCACCGCACAGGGGAACTCCTACGAGCAGTACTTC.

This clone has more than one count but fewer than ten. This sequence joins TRBV30 and TRBJ2-7; D possibly corresponds to TRBD2 (6 bases). Trimming removed 4 bases at V and 6 bases at J, with 16 bases between. CDR3 length: 13 amino acids. Per germline, CDR1 GTSNPN and CDR2 SVGIG (reference sequence). DNA of the CDR3: TGTGCCTGGACCCCCGGGGGTCGCGGCGAGCAGTACTTC. Translation gives CAWTPGGRGEQYF.

The CDR3 DNA sequence: TGTGCCAGCTCAGCCCAAGCCGCTGAGACCCAGTACTTC. Translated: CASSAQAAETQYF. The chain has TRBV18 and TRBJ2-5; D not resolved. The CDR3 extends over 13 amino acids. CDR1 is KGHSH and CDR2 is LQKENI in the germline V gene. Trimming took off 5 bases at V and 5 bases at J, with 12 bases between the two ends.

To note about this clone: Distinct nucleotide sequences in the sample also encode this CDR3. The chain uses TRBV7-3 and TRBJ2-2, with D possibly matching TRBD1 (5 bases). The germline gives CDR1 SGHTA, CDR2 FQGTGA. V was shortened by 3 bases and J by 6 bases, with 11 bases between the two germline ends. The CDR3 sequence is 14 residues long. The chain's CDR3 is CASSFQGSAGELFF. The CDR3 DNA is TGTGCCAGCAGCTTCCAGGGCAGTGCCGGGGAGCTGTTTTTT.

The chain is built from TRBV30 and TRBJ2-1; the D is unclear. V lost 4 bases and J 7 bases, leaving 14 bases between the germline ends. Germline V CDR1 and CDR2: GTSNPN, SVGIG (reference sequence). CDR3 size: 13 residues. The CDR3: CAWNILTSNEQFF. The CDR3, as DNA: TGTGCCTGGAATATACTGACGTCGAATGAGCAGTTCTTC.

This clone turned up a few times. The CDR3 region has the DNA TGTGCCAGCTCACCACCGGGACCGGTGGACGAGCAGTACTTC. It codes for CASSPPGPVDEQYF. V is TRBV18 and J is TRBJ2-7; the D call may be TRBD1 or TRBD2 (5 bases each). The V end lost 0 bases, the J end lost 5 bases, and 11 bases lay between the germline ends. Germline CDR1 reads KGHSH; CDR2 reads LQKENI. This CDR3 comprises 14 residues.

V and J are TRBV10-2 and TRBJ2-1; TRBD2 aligns across 11 bases. V dropped 7 bases and J dropped 7; count of bases not matched to a gene: 12. This CDR3 region has 16 residues. Germline assignment: CDR1 WSHSY and CDR2 SAAADI. The CDR3 sequence is CASKSPGLADENEQFF. In nucleotides, the CDR3 is TGCGCCAGCAAGTCACCGGGACTAGCGGACGAGAATGAGCAGTTCTTC.

This chain uses TRBV6-1 with TRBJ1-3; D gene unclear. CDR1 MNHNS and CDR2 SASEGT come from the germline V gene. The CDR3 loop spans 14 amino acids. V was trimmed by 4 bases and J by 0 bases, leaving 7 bases between them. The CDR3 DNA reads as TGTGCCAGCAGTGCGACATTCTCTGGAAACACCATATATTTT. Translation gives CASSATFSGNTIYF.

This sequence joins TRBV5-3 and TRBJ2-1, with D possibly TRBD2 on 5 matching bases. TRBV5-3 is known as an ORF, though its function is uncertain. CDR3 length equals 10 residues. V was trimmed by 10 bases and J by 10 bases, leaving 12 bases between them. CDR3: CACPRGEQFF. The CDR3 DNA reads TGTGCCTGCCCAAGAGGGGAGCAGTTCTTC.

V is TRBV6-5 and J is TRBJ2-7; D not resolved. Germline CDR1 MNHEY, CDR2 SVGAGI. CDR3 size: 11 residues. Deletions cut 7 bases from V and 5 bases from J, with 9 bases between. CDR3 DNA: TGTGCCAGCAACTACAAAAACGAGCAGTACTTC. Its translation is CASNYKNEQYF.

This rearrangement joins TRBV5-1 to TRBJ1-1; D possibly corresponds to TRBD1 (5 bases). The germline gives CDR1 SGHRS, CDR2 YFSETQ. Trimming removed 3 bases at V and 0 bases at J, with 6 bases between. The CDR3 is 13 amino acids. DNA for the CDR3: TGCGCCAGCAGCTCGGGGCTGAACACTGAAGCTTTCTTT. Amino acids: CASSSGLNTEAFF.

The chain joins TRBV27 to TRBJ2-3; unclear D gene. The V end lost 5 bases, the J end lost 5 bases, and 17 bases lay between the germline ends. CDR1 and CDR2 from the germline V gene are MNHEY and SMNVEV (reference sequence). This CDR3 has 15 amino acids. This CDR3 reads CASSARMGMEDTQYF. DNA of the CDR3: TGTGCCAGCAGTGCCAGAATGGGTATGGAAGATACGCAGTATTTT.